The 24 T cell receptor beta chains in this list originate from one sample, sequenced in a study of PD-1 blockade in classical Hodgkin lymphoma. Sequencing was performed with immunoSEQ multiplex PCR; in TCRdb, only in-frame clones are kept and a portion is missing. The sample consists of 40,000 to 55,000 clones, about 80% of them appearing once. Time point of the sample: cycle 4 day 1 (C4D1), after 5 to 7 weeks of nivolumab. After autologous stem cell transplantation all patients relapsed, and prior brentuximab vedotin exposure differed between cohorts. This specimen consisted of peripheral blood mononuclear cells (PBMCs), obtained before the fourth cycle of nivolumab. The receptor source for this set is a human donor with classical Hodgkin lymphoma.

Here the CDR3 reads CSVGEGRGSSYNEQFF. In DNA form, the CDR3 reads TGCAGCGTGGGGGAAGGGCGGGGGAGCTCCTACAATGAGCAGTTCTTC. J is TRBJ2-1 and V is TRBV29-1, with 7 bases that match TRBD2. V lost 6 bases and J lost 0; bases outside the gene matches: 11. The CDR3 has 16 residues. Germline lookup yields CDR1 SQVTM and CDR2 ANQGSEA.

The chain uses TRBV28 and TRBJ2-3; D unclear. The germline gives CDR1 MDHEN, CDR2 SYDVKM. Trimming removed 6 bases at V and 1 base at J, with 11 bases between. CDR3 size: 14 residues. The CDR3 nucleotides are TGTGCCAGCAGAGACGCGTCTCGCACAGATACGCAGTATTTT. It specifies CASRDASRTDTQYF.

The chain couples TRBV7-9 to TRBJ2-1; unclear D gene. Trimming took off 1 base at V and 4 bases at J, with 17 bases between the two ends. The CDR3 runs 17 residues. Germline V gene sequence: CDR1 SEHNR, CDR2 FQNEAQ (reference sequence). CDR3 nucleotides: TGTGCCAGCAGCTTAGGGTTTATGGGAATCCTGTACAATGAGCAGTTCTTC. Translated: CASSLGFMGILYNEQFF.

The chain employs TRBV6-6 and TRBJ2-2; no reliable D call. The V end was cut by 4 bases, the J end by 1 base, with 10 bases between. Germline CDR1 reads MNHNY; CDR2 reads SVGAGI (reference sequence). The length of the CDR3 is 15 residues. CDR3 sequence reads: CASSLQLRNTGELFF. For the CDR3, the DNA is TGTGCCAGCAGTTTACAGCTACGGAACACCGGGGAGCTGTTTTTT.

The V gene is TRBV9, the J gene TRBJ2-6; D is unresolved. Per the germline V gene, CDR1 is SGDLS and CDR2 is YYNGEE. V lost 0 bases, J lost 0 bases, and 4 bases lay in between. The CDR3 loop spans 15 amino acids. The CDR3, as DNA: TGTGCCAGCAGCGTAGGACCCTCTGGGGCCAACGTCCTGACTTTC. This gives the protein CASSVGPSGANVLTF.

A note on this clone: This CDR3 is also generated by other DNA sequences in the sample. The J gene is TRBJ2-2, the V gene TRBV19; 8 bases map to TRBD1. V dropped 3 bases and J dropped 5; count of bases not matched to a gene: 2. Germline lookup yields CDR1 LNHDA and CDR2 SQIVND (reference sequence). The CDR3 covers 14 residues. The CDR3 is CASSIQGATGELFF. The DNA of the CDR3 is TGTGCCAGTAGTATTCAGGGGGCTACCGGGGAGCTGTTTTTT.

The chain links TRBV7-2 to TRBJ1-1; a possible D gene is TRBD1 (5 bases). This CDR3 has 13 amino acids. Trimming removed 6 bases from V and 3 bases from J, with 11 bases in between. Germline lookup yields CDR1 SGHTA and CDR2 FQGNSA. CDR3 residues: CASSLIGDTEAFF. The CDR3 coding sequence is TGTGCCAGCAGTTTAATAGGGGACACTGAAGCTTTCTTT.

A few counts support this clone. The CDR3 coding sequence is TGTGCCATCTCAATCCAGTCTTTGAACACTGAAGCTTTCTTT. This translates into CAISIQSLNTEAFF. J is TRBJ1-1 and V is TRBV6-6; D gene unclear. Germline V CDR1 and CDR2: MNHNY, SVGAGI (reference sequence). V gave up 10 bases and J gave up 0 bases, with 15 bases separating them. The CDR3 totals 14 residues.

In this sample, this clone turned up a few times. This CDR3 is CASSLDSGEEAFF. CDR3 nucleotides: TGTGCCAGCAGCTTAGATTCGGGGGAAGAAGCTTTCTTT. This chain joins TRBV11-2 and TRBJ1-1; D is perhaps TRBD1 (5 bases). CDR1 and CDR2 (germline): SGHAT, FQNNGV. The CDR3 is 13 residues long. V lost 0 bases to trimming and J lost 8 bases, with 10 bases between them.

The chain recombines TRBV7-9 with TRBJ1-1; unclear D gene. V was cut by 0 bases and J by 7 bases, with 12 bases left in between. The V gene's germline CDR1 is SEHNR and CDR2 FQNEAQ (reference sequence). The CDR3 sequence is 14 residues long. DNA for the CDR3: TGTGCCAGCAGCTTAGCTGCGACGGGCCTTGAAGCTTTCTTT. Its translation is CASSLAATGLEAFF.

V gene TRBV19 combines with J gene TRBJ2-4; D gene unclear. Germline V gene sequence: CDR1 LNHDA, CDR2 SQIVND (reference sequence). Trimming removed 5 bases from V and 0 bases from J, with 5 bases in between. This CDR3 region has 13 residues. CDR3 in amino acids: CASSQLAKNIQYF. In DNA, the CDR3 is TGTGCCAGTAGTCAGCTAGCCAAAAACATTCAGTACTTC.

The V and J genes are TRBV4-2 and TRBJ1-2, with D uncertain. The germline V gene has CDR1 LGHNA and CDR2 YNFKEQ. The CDR3 consists of 12 residues. Trimming pared 5 bases from V and 7 bases from J, leaving 11 bases between. The DNA for the CDR3 is TGTGCCAGCAGCACCGGTACCGCTGGCTACACCTTC. Amino acids: CASSTGTAGYTF.

This sequence joins TRBV11-3 and TRBJ2-1; TRBD2 matches 16 bases. CDR3 size: 16 residues. V shed 4 bases and J 9 bases; nucleotides not matched to a gene: 6. The germline V gene has CDR1 SGHNT and CDR2 YENEEA. The CDR3 coding sequence is TGTGCCAGCAGCTCAGGGACTAGCGGGAGGGCCAGTGAGCAGTTCTTC. Its translation: CASSSGTSGRASEQFF.

The chain combines TRBV14 with TRBJ2-5; D is undetermined. Trimming stripped 0 bases from V and 5 bases from J, with 10 bases between. CDR1 is SGHDN and CDR2 is FVKESK in the germline V gene. The CDR3 is 14 amino acids. CDR3 DNA sequence: TGTGCCAGCAGCCAAGAAGGATTCTGGGAGACCCAGTACTTC. Its protein is CASSQEGFWETQYF.

This sequence joins TRBV7-2 and TRBJ2-7; no clear D gene. Germline CDR1 and CDR2: SGHTA and FQGNSA. V gave up 2 bases and J gave up 7 bases, with 15 bases separating them. There are 14 residues in the CDR3. CDR3 coding DNA: TGTGCCAGCAGCTTAAACCCAGGCCTGGAAGAGCAGTACTTC. Translation: CASSLNPGLEEQYF.

The J gene is TRBJ2-1, the V gene TRBV6-5, with 8 positions matching TRBD2. The CDR3 spans 13 residues. From germline, CDR1 is MNHEY and CDR2 SVGAGI. V shed 5 bases, J shed 7 bases, and the junction held 4 bases outside the gene matches. The CDR3: CASSKIAGNEQFF. The CDR3 bases are TGTGCCAGCAGTAAAATAGCGGGAAATGAGCAGTTCTTC.

The chain joins TRBV7-2 to TRBJ2-5; tentatively, D is TRBD2 (7 bases). V shed 5 bases and J shed 2 bases, with 15 bases lying between them. The CDR3 consists of 15 residues. Germline V CDR1 and CDR2: SGHTA, FQGNSA. Here the CDR3 reads CASSKGRGEQETQYF. The CDR3 bases are TGTGCCAGCAGCAAAGGGAGGGGGGAACAAGAGACCCAGTACTTC.

The V call is TRBV7-2, the J call TRBJ2-7; D remains unclear. Per the germline V gene, CDR1 is SGHTA and CDR2 is FQGNSA. The CDR3 is made up of 12 amino acids. Trimming took 1 base from V and 3 from J, leaving 4 bases between them. The CDR3 is CASSLGFYEQYF. CDR3 DNA: TGTGCCAGCAGCTTAGGATTCTACGAGCAGTACTTC.

The rearrangement links TRBV5-1 to TRBJ1-4, with a weak D call TRBD1 (5 bases). Germline assignment: CDR1 SGHRS and CDR2 YFSETQ. The CDR3 totals 16 residues. Trimming left V 0 bases short and J 7 bases short, with 16 bases between. This chain's CDR3 is CASSLAQGPWGEKLFF. CDR3 coding DNA: TGCGCCAGCAGCTTGGCCCAGGGACCATGGGGTGAAAAACTGTTTTTT.

The genes are TRBV12-1 and TRBJ2-3. TRBV12-1 is a known pseudogene. CDR3 length: 16 residues. CDR3 DNA: TGTGCCAGCAGCCCTAGGGTACACATACCCACAGATACGCAGTATTTT. It translates to CASSPRVHIPTDTQYF.

This clone was seen only once. V gene TRBV7-9 combines with J gene TRBJ2-3; TRBD1 or TRBD2 may be the D gene (5 bases each). The CDR3 has 13 residues. The ends were cut back, 5 bases at V and 7 bases at J, with 13 bases in the middle. The germline V gene encodes CDR1 SEHNR and CDR2 FQNEAQ (reference sequence). CDR3 DNA sequence: TGTGCCAGCAGCGGGACCGTGACCTATACGCAGTATTTT. Protein: CASSGTVTYTQYF. Looking up the rest from reference TRBV7-9 and TRBJ2-3 gives the full variable domain: DTGVSQNPRHKITKRGQNVTFRCDPISEHNRLYWYRQTLGQGPEFLTYFQNEAQLEKSRLLSDRFSAERPKGSFSTLEIQRTEQGDSAMYLCASSGTVTYTQYFGPGTRLTVL.

This chain uses TRBV19 with TRBJ1-2, with a possible D match to TRBD1 (5 bases). Trimming cost V 6 bases and J 0 bases, with 11 bases left between them. Germline V lookup: CDR1 LNHDA, CDR2 SQIVND (reference sequence). This CDR3 region has 14 residues. In DNA form, the CDR3 reads TGTGCCAGTAGCGGCCCGGGGCCTAACTATGGCTACACCTTC. Protein: CASSGPGPNYGYTF.

The chain's CDR3 is CASSPPETQYF. The CDR3 DNA follows: TGTGCCAGTAGCCCCCCTGAGACCCAGTACTTC. V is TRBV19 and J is TRBJ2-5, with D unclear. The germline V and J ends were trimmed by 6 bases and 5 bases, with 7 bases remaining between them. The CDR3 extends over 11 amino acids. The germline CDR1 and CDR2 sequences are LNHDA and SQIVND (reference sequence).

In its sample, this clone was seen once. This sequence joins TRBV18 and TRBJ2-7; 7 positions agree with TRBD1. Germline V gives CDR1 KGHSH, CDR2 LQKENI. The V and J ends lost 3 bases and 2 bases, in that order; junction bases with no gene match: 7. CDR3 length: 15 amino acids. The CDR3 nucleotides read TGTGCCAGCTCACCTTGGGACAGTGTACCCTACGAGCAGTACTTC. Translated: CASSPWDSVPYEQYF.